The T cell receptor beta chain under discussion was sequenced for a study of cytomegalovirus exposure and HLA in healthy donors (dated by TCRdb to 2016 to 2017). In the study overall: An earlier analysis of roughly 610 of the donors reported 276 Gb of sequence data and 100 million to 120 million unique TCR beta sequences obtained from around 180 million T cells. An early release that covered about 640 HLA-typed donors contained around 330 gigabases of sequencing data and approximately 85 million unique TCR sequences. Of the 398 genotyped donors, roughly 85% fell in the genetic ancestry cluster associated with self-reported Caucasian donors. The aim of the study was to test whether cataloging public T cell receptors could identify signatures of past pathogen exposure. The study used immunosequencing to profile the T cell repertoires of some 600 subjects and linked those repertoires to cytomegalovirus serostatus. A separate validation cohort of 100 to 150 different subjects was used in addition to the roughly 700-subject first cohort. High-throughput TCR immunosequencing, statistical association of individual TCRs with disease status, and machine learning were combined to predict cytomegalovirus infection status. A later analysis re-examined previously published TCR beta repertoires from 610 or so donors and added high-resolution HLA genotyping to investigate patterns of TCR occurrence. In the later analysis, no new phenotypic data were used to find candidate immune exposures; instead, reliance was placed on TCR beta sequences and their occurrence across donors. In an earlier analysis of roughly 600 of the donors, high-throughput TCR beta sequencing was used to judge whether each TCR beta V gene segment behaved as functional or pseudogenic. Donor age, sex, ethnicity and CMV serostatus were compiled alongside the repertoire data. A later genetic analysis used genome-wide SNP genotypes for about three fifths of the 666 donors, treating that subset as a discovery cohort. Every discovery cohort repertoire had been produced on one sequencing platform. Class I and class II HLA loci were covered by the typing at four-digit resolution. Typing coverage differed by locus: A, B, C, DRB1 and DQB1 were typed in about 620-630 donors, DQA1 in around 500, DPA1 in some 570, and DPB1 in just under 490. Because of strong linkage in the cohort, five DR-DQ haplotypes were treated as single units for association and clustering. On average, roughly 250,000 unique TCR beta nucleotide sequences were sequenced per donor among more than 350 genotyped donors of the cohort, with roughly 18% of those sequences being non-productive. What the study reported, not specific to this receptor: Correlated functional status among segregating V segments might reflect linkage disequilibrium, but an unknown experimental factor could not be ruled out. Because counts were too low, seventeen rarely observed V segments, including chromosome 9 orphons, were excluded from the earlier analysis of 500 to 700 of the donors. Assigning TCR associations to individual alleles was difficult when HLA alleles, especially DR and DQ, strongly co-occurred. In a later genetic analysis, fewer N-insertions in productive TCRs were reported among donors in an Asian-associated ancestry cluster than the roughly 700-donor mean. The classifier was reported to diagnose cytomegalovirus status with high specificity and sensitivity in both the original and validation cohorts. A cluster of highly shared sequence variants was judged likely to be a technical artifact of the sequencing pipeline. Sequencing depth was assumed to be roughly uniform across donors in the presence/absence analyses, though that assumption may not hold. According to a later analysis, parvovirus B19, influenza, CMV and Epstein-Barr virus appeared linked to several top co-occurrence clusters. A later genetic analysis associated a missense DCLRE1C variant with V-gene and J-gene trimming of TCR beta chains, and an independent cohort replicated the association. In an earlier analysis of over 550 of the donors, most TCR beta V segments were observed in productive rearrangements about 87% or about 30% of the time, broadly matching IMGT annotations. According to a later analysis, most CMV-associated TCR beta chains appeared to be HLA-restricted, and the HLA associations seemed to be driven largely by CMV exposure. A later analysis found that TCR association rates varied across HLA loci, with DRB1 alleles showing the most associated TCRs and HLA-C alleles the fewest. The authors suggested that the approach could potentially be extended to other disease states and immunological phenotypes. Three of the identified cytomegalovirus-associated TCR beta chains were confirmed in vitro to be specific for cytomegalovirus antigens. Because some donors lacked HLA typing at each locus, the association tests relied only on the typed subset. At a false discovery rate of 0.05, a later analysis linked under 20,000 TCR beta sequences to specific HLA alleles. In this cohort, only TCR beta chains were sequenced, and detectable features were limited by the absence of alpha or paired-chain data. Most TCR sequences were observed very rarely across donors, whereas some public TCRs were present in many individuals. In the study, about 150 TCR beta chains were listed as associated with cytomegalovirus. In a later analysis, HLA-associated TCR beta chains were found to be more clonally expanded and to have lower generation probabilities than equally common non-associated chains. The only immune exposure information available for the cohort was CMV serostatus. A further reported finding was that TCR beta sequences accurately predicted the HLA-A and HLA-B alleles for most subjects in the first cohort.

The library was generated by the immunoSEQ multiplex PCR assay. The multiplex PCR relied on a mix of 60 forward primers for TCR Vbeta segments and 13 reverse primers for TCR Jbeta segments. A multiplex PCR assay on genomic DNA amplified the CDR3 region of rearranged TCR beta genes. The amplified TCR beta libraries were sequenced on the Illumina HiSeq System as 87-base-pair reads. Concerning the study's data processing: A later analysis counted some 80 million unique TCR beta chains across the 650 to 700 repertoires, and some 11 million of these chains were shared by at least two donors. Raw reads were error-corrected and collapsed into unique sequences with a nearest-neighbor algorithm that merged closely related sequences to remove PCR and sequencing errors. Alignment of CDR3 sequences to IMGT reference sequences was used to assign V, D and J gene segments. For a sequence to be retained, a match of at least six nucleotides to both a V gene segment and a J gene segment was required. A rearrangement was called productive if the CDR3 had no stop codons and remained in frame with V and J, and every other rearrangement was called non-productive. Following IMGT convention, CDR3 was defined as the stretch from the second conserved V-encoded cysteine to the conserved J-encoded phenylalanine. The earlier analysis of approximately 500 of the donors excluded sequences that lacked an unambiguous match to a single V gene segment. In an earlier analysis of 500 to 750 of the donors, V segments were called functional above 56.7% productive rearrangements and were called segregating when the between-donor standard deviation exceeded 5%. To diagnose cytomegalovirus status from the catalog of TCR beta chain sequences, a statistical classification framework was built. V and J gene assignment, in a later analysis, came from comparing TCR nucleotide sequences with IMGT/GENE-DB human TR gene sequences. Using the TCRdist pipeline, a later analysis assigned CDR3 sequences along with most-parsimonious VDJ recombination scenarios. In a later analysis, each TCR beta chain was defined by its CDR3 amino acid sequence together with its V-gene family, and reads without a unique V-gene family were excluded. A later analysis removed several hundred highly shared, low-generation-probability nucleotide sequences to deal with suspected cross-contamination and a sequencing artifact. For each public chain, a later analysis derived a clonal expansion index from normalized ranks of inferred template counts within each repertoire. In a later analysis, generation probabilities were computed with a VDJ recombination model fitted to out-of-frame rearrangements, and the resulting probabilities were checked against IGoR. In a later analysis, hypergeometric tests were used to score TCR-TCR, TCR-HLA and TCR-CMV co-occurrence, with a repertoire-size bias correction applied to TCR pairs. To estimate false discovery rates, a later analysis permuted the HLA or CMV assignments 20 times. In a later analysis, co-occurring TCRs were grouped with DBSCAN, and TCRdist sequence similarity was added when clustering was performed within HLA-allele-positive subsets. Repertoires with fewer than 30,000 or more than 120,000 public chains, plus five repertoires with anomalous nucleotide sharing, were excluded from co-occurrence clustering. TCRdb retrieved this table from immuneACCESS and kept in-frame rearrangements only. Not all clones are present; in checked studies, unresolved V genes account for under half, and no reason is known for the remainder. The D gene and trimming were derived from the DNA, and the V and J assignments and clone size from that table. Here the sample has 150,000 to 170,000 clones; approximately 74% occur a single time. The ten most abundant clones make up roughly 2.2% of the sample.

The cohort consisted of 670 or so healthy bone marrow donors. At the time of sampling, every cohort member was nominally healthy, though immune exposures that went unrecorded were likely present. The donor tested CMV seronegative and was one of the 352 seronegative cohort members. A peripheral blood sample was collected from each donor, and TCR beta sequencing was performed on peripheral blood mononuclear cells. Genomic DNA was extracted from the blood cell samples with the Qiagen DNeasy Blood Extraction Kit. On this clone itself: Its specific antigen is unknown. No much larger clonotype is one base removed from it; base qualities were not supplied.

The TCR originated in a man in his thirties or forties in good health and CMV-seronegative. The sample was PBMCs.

The base sequence is TGTGCCAGCAGCCACAGGGGAGCGTACTCTGGGGCCAACGTCCTGACTTTC. Its amino acids are CASSHRGAYSGANVLTF. In this chain, TRBV7-9 is recombined with TRBJ2-6, with 7 central nucleotides matching TRBD1. CDR1 SEHNR and CDR2 FQNEAQ were looked up in the germline V gene (reference sequence). V is trimmed back by 5 bases and J by 0 bases, and the junction contains 7 bases that no gene match accounts for. The CDR3 sequence holds 17 residues, the cysteine and phenylalanine included. Of all the DNA, just the CDR3 is kept, 51 bases in frame from base 1.